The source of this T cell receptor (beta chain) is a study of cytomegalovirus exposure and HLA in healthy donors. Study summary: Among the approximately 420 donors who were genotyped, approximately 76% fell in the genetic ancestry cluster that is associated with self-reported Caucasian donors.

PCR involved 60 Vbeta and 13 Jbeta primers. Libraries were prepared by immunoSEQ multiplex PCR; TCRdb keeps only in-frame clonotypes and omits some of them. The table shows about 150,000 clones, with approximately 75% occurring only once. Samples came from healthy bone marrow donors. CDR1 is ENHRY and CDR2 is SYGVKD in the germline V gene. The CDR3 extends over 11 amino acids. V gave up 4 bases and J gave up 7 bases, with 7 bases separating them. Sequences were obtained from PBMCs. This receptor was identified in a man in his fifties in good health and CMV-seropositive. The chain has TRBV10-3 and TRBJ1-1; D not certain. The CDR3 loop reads CAISGLSEAFF. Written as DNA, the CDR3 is TGTGCCATCAGTGGACTAAGTGAAGCTTTCTTT.